This T cell receptor (beta chain) was sequenced in a study of beta chain features in type 1 diabetes. The study reverse transcribed the entire isolated RNA, so it sequenced expressed TCRB transcripts. Data came from immunoSEQ multiplex PCR; TCRdb stores just in-frame clones and leaves some out. The sample holds about 140,000 clones; 9% to 10% are singletons and the top ten take 0.5% to 0.65%. This clone was seen more than once but under ten times. Its specificity is not known. Germline V gene lookup returns CDR1 LGHNA and CDR2 YNFKEQ. V gave up 4 bases and J gave up 6 bases; unmatched junction bases: 10. CDR3 length: 17 residues. Study results and limitations: Type 1 diabetes patients had fewer VDJ junction insertions and more deletions.

The chain recombines TRBV4-2 with TRBJ2-2; TRBD2 agrees at 11 bases. This receptor was taken from a woman aged 40 to 55 in good health. The sample was central memory CD4+ T cells from blood. The CDR3 DNA sequence: TGTGCCAGCAGCCTACTCTCTAGCGGGGGGATCTCCGGGGAGCTGTTTTTT. As protein: CASSLLSSGGISGELFF.